The clone carrying this T cell receptor beta chain showed up many times. The antigen is undetermined. In TCRdb, the reads were re-called with MiXCR into one record per CDR3 protein. The sample consists of approximately 120,000 distinct CDR3 sequences, 25% to 35% of them appearing once. J was trimmed by 9 bases and V by 5 bases; bases with no gene match: 8. The CDR3 has 14 residues. The sample comes from a study of T cell repertoires in cytomegalovirus infection. Overall study results and limits: Public TCR beta family frequency separated CMV-and-HLA carriers, including in an independent cohort. Across the ex vivo response, the dominant clonotypes were HLA-C-restricted CMV-specific TCR beta clonotypes.

This TCR came from a human donor in good health (CMV status not recorded). Some clones in this sample may be carry-over from other donors' samples. The rearrangement links TRBV12-3 or TRBV12-4 to TRBJ2-2; 8 bases are shared with TRBD1. The source was CD8+ T cells from cultured PBMCs, collected from culture after CMV antigen stimulation. The CDR3 protein is CASSPGQGDRELFF. DNA for the CDR3: TGTGCCAGCAGTCCTGGACAGGGAGATCGGGAGCTGTTTTTT.